This paragraph reports one T cell receptor beta chain. In the source study's methods: Researchers report that nucleated cell counts were estimated from reference gene primer amplification. Profiled with immunoSEQ multiplex PCR; TCRdb holds only in-frame clones, not every one. That table supplies the V and J calls and clone size; D and trimming were determined from the DNA. The sample includes hundreds of thousands of clones, approximately 84% of them seen just once. The sample is drawn from a study of blood T cell repertoires in COVID-19. Study in general: Collection of acute and convalescent COVID-19 samples took place in the United States, Italy and Spain. From T cells, B-cell-depleted T cells, or PBMCs came the material, which was cDNA or gDNA.

The source is a woman aged 25-40 years who had recovered from COVID-19. What was sequenced was peripheral blood.

CDR3 residues: CASSTSGTGGFNEQFF. CDR3 nucleotides: TGTGCCAGCAGCACCTCCGGGACAGGGGGGTTCAATGAGCAGTTCTTC. This sequence joins TRBV11-3 and TRBJ2-1, with 11 bases that match TRBD1. Germline-derived CDR1 and CDR2 are SGHNT and YENEEA. The CDR3 sequence is 16 residues long. V lost 5 bases and J lost 6; bases outside the gene matches: 9.